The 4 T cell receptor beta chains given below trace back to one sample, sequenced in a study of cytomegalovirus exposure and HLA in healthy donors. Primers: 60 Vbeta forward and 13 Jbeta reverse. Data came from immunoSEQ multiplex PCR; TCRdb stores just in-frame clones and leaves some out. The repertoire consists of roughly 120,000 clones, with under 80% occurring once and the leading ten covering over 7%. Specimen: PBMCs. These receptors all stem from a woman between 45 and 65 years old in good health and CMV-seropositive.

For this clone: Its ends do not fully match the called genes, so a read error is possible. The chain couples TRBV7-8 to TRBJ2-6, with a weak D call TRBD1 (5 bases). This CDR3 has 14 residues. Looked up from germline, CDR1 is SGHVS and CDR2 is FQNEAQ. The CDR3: CASFLNSGANGLTF. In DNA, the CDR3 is TGTGCCAGCTTTCTGAACTCTGGGGCCAACGGCCTGACTTTC.

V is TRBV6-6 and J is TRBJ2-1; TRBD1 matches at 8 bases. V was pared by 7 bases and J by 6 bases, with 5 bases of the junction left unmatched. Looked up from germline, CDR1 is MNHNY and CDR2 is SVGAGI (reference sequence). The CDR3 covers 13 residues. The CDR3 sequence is CASNGQGPNEQFF. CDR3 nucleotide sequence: TGTGCCAGCAATGGACAGGGCCCCAATGAGCAGTTCTTC.

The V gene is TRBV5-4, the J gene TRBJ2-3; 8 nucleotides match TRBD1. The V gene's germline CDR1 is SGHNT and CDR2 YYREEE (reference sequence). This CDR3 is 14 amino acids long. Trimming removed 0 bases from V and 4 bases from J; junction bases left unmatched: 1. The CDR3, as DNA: TGTGCCAGCAGCTTGGGGACAGGGCCAGATACGCAGTATTTT. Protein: CASSLGTGPDTQYF.

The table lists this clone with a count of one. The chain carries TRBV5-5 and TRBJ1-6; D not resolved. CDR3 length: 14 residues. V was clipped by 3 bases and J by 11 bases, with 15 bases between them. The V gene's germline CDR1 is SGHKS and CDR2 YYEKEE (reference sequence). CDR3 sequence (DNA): TGTGCCAGCAGCTCTCAGCAGGCGACGGCACCCCTCCACTTT. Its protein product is CASSSQQATAPLHF.